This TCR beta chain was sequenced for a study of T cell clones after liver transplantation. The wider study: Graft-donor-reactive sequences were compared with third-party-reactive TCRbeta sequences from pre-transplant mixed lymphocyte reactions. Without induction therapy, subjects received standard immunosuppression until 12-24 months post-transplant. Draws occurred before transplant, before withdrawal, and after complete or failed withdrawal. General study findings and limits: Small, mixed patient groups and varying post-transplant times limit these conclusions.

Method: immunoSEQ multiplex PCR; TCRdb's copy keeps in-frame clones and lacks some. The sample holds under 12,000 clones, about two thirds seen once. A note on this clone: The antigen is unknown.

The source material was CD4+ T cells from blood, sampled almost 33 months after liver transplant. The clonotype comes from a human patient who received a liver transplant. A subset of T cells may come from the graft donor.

The CDR3 DNA is TGTGCCAGCAGTTACTCGACTAGCGGGAGCACCGGGGAGCTGTTTTTT. This sequence encodes CASSYSTSGSTGELFF. V gene TRBV27 combines with J gene TRBJ2-2; 12 bases are shared with TRBD2. Germline CDR1 and CDR2: MNHEY and SMNVEV (reference sequence). This CDR3 is built from 16 residues. After removal of 4 bases from V and 4 bases from J, the junction contained 4 bases not matched to a gene.